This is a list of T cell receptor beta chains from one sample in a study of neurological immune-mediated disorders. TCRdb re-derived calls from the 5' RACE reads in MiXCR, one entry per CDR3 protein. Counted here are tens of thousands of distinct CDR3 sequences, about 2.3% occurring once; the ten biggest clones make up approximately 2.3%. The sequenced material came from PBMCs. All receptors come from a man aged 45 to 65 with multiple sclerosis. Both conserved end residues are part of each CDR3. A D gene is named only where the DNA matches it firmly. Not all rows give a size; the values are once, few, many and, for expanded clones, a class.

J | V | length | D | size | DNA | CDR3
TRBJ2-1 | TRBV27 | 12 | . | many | TGTGCCAGCAGTCCCGTGAGGGGTGAGCAGTTCTTC | CASSPVRGEQFF
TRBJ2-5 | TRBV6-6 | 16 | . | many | TGTGCCAGCAGGGACGGACAGCTCTTGTACCAAGAGACCCAGTACTTC | CASRDGQLLYQETQYF
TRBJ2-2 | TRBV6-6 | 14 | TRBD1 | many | TGTGCCAGCAGTTCCGACAGGGGGGCCGGGGAGCTGTTTTTT | CASSSDRGAGELFF
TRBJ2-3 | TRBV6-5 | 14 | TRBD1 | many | TGTGCCAGCAGCCCAGGGGGCGAAGCAGATACGCAGTATTTT | CASSPGGEADTQYF
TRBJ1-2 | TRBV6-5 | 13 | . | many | TGTGCCAGCAGAACCCCTCCCGCGGGTGGCTACACCTTC | CASRTPPAGGYTF
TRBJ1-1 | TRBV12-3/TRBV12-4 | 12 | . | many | TGTGCCAGCAGTTTCATGAACACTGAAGCTTTCTTT | CASSFMNTEAFF
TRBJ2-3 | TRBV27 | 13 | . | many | TGTGCCAGCAGTTTACTCGGGAAAAATACGCAGTATTTT | CASSLLGKNTQYF
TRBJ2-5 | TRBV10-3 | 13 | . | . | TGTGCCATCAGTGAGTGGAAGGCGGAGACCCAGTACTTC | CAISEWKAETQYF
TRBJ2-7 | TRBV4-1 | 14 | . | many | TGCGCCAGCAGCCCCTTGTTTGGCTCCTACGAGCAGTACTTC | CASSPLFGSYEQYF
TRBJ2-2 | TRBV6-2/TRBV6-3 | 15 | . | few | TGTGCCATCAACCTACAGGACCTGAACACCGGGGAGCTGTTTTTT | CAINLQDLNTGELFF
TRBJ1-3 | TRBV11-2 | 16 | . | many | TGTGCCAGCAGCAACAGGATAGACCGCTCTGGAAACACCATATATTTT | CASSNRIDRSGNTIYF
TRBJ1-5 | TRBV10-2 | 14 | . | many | TGCGCCAGCAGTGAGTCGTATGTAAATCAGCCCCAGCATTTT | CASSESYVNQPQHF
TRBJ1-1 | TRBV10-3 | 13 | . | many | TGTGCCATCAGTGAGATCCAGAACACTGAAGCTTTCTTT | CAISEIQNTEAFF
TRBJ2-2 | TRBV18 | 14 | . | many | TGTGCCAGCTCACCTACAGCCGGCACCGGGGAGCTGTTTTTT | CASSPTAGTGELFF
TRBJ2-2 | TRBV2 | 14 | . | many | TGTGCCAGCTCTGGGAGTTCGACCACCGGGGAGCTGTTTTTT | CASSGSSTTGELFF